The T cell receptor beta chain under discussion was sequenced for a study of cytomegalovirus exposure and HLA in healthy donors. Study observations and caveats: Sequences of the TCR beta chain were said to predict the HLA-A and HLA-B alleles of most subjects accurately. As a later analysis showed, a missense DCLRE1C variant was linked to trimming of TCR beta V- and J-genes. Some V segments (TRBV6-2 and TRBV6-3 among them) were excluded as indistinguishable. Associated with cytomegalovirus, according to the listing, were 150 to 200 TCR beta chains.

Germline lookup yields CDR1 MNHEY and CDR2 SMNVEV (reference sequence). The CDR3 loop spans 18 amino acids. The germline V and J ends were trimmed by 3 bases and 5 bases, with 23 bases remaining between them. On this clone itself: Its antigen is as yet unknown.

13 Jbeta primers and 60 Vbeta primers were used for the PCR. Sequencing was performed with immunoSEQ multiplex PCR; in TCRdb, only in-frame clones are kept and a portion is missing. Here the sample spans around 110,000 clones, 8% to 10% being singletons. V usage is TRBV27 and J usage is TRBJ2-1; possibly TRBD1 for D (6 bases). The sequenced sample was PBMCs. The receptor comes from a man between 25 and 39 years old in good health and CMV-seronegative. The CDR3 here is CASSFFASGARGDNEQFF. CDR3 nucleotides: TGTGCCAGCAGTTTCTTTGCCTCAGGGGCACGGGGAGACAATGAGCAGTTCTTC.